This T cell receptor beta chain comes out of a study of cytomegalovirus exposure and HLA in healthy donors. General study findings and limits: A later analysis linked a missense DCLRE1C variant to TCR beta V- and J-gene trimming.

Primers included in the PCR were 60 Vbeta and 13 Jbeta primers. Method: immunoSEQ multiplex PCR; TCRdb's copy keeps in-frame clones and lacks some. The sample includes around 100,000 clones, around 80% of them seen just once. Turning to this clone: The antigen remains unidentified.

Sequences were obtained from PBMCs. This receptor was obtained from a woman aged 18-35 years in good health and CMV-seropositive.

The DNA for the CDR3 is TGTGCCAGCAGTGAAGGGTACCTAGCGCCAGCCTACAATGAGCAGTTCTTC. Amino acid sequence: CASSEGYLAPAYNEQFF. The chain joins TRBV2 to TRBJ2-1; tentatively, D is TRBD2 (6 bases). This CDR3 is built from 17 residues. Germline loops: CDR1 SNHLY, CDR2 FYNNEI. V was clipped by 1 base and J by 2 bases, with 15 bases between them.